The present TCR beta chain was sequenced within a study of CD8 T cells in Susac syndrome. TEMRA cells were FACS-enriched and CD8+ and CD4+ T cells negatively isolated. Reverse transcription of roughly 0.5 to 1 ug RNA was carried out with random hexamers. TCRdb reanalysed the immunoSEQ multiplex PCR reads using MiXCR and keeps one entry per CDR3 protein. The sample includes about 430,000 distinct CDR3 sequences, more than 80% of them seen just once. This clonotype has a single count. Germline loops: CDR1 SGHKS, CDR2 YYEKEE (reference sequence). The CDR3 sequence is 18 residues long. V lost 4 bases, J lost 4 bases, and 16 bases stayed unmatched.

The TCR originated in a human donor with multiple sclerosis. The sequencing sample was made of CD8+ T cells from PBMCs. The chain couples TRBV5-5 to TRBJ2-1; TRBD1 agrees at 8 bases. The CDR3 nucleotides read TGTGCCAGCAGCCATCATGACAGGGGACTGCCATCGTACAATGAGCAGTTCTTC. It specifies CASSHHDRGLPSYNEQFF.